This T cell receptor beta chain came from a study of identical twins. Findings of the study overall: There is a chance that invariant MAIT and iNKT cells partially muddied zero-insertion analyses.

The sample holds many counts of this clonotype. Its antigen is unidentified. The ends were cut back, 6 bases at V and 6 bases at J, with 18 bases in the middle. Germline values: CDR1 SNHLY, CDR2 FYNNEI. The CDR3 is 14 amino acids. TCRdb itself ran the 5' RACE reads through MiXCR, one entry per CDR3 protein. The sample lists 150,000 or so distinct CDR3 sequences; under 4.5% were seen once. The sample consisted of memory T cells sorted from blood. The TCR sequence derives from a man aged 18-30 years in good health. V is TRBV2 and J is TRBJ2-7; the D call may be TRBD1 or TRBD2 (5 bases each). The CDR3 protein is CASRSGTLSIEQYV. The CDR3 bases are TGTGCCAGCAGATCGGGGACCCTCTCCATCGAGCAGTACGTC.